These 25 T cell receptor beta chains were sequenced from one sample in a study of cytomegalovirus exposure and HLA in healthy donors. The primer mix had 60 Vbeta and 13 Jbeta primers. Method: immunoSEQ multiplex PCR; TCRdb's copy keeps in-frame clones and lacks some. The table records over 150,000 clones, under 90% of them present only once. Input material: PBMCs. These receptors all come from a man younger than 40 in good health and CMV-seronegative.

CDR3 bases: TGTGCCAGCAGGTCGTCCCCCTACGAGCAGTACTTC. It is translated as CASRSSPYEQYF. This chain connects TRBV7-9 to TRBJ2-7; D is uncertain. V was cut by 6 bases and J by 2 bases, with 8 bases left in between. The CDR3 contains 12 residues. CDR1 is SEHNR, CDR2 FQNEAQ, per germline (reference sequence).

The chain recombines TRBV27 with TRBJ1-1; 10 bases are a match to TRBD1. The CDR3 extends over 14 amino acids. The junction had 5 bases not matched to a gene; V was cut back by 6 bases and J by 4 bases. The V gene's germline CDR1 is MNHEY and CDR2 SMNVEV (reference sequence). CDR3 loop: CASRDRGDVTEAFF. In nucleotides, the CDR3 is TGTGCCAGCAGGGACAGGGGGGATGTCACTGAAGCTTTCTTT.

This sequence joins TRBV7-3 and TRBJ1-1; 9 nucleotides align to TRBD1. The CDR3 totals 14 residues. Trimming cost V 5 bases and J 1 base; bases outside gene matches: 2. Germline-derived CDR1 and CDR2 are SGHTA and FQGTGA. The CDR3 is CASSQGQGNTEAFF. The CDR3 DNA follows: TGTGCCAGCAGCCAGGGACAGGGGAACACTGAAGCTTTCTTT.

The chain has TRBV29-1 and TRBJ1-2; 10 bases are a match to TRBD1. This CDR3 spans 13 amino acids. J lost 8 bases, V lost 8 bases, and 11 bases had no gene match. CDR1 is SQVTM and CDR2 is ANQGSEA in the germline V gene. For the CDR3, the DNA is TGCAGCACCTTCCAGGACAGGGGGAGCGGCTACACCTTC. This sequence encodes CSTFQDRGSGYTF.

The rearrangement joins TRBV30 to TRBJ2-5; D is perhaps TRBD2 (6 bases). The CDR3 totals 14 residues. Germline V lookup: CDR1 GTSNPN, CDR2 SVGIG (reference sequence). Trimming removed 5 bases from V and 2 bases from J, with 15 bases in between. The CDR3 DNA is TGTGCCTGGTGCGCCGGGGGACTGCAAGAGACCCAGTACTTC. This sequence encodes CAWCAGGLQETQYF.

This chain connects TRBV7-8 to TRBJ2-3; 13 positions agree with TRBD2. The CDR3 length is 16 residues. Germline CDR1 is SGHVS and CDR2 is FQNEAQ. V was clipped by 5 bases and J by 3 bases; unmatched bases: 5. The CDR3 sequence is CASSPLTSGRTDTQYF. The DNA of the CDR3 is TGTGCCAGCAGCCCATTGACTAGCGGGAGGACAGATACGCAGTATTTT.

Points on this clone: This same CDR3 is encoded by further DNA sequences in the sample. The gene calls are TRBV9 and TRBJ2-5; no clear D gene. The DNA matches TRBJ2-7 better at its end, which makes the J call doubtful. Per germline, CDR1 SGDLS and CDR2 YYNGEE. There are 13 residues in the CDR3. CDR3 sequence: CASSVGSSYEQYF. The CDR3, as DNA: TGTGCCAGCAGCGTTGGTAGCTCCTACGAGCAGTACTTC.

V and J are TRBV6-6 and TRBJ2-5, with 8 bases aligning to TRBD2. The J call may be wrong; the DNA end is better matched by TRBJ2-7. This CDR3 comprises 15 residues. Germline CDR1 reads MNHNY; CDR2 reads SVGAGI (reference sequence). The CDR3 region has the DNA TGTGCCAGCAGTTACTCGGATAGCGGGGCATACGAGCAGTACTTC. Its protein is CASSYSDSGAYEQYF.

CDR3 region: CASSYKGQLFTYEQYF. The CDR3 bases are TGTGCCAGCAGCTACAAGGGACAACTGTTTACCTACGAGCAGTACTTC. The genes are TRBV11-1 and TRBJ2-7; a weak D match, TRBD1 (6 bases). Deletions cut 4 bases from V and 2 bases from J, with 18 bases between. The CDR3 spans 16 residues. Germline V lookup: CDR1 SGHAT, CDR2 FQDESV (reference sequence).

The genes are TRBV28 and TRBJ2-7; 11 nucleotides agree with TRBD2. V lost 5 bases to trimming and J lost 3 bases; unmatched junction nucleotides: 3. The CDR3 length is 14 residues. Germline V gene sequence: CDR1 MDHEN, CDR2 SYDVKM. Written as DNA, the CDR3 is TGTGCCAGCAGTCTACTAGCGGGAGTCTACGAGCAGTACTTC. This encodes CASSLLAGVYEQYF.

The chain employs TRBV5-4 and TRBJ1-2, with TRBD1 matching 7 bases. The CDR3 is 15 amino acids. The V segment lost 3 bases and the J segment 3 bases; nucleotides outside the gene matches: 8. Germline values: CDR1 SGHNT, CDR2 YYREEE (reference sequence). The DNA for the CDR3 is TGTGCCAGCAGCTACCTCACAGGGGAACACTATGGCTACACCTTC. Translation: CASSYLTGEHYGYTF.

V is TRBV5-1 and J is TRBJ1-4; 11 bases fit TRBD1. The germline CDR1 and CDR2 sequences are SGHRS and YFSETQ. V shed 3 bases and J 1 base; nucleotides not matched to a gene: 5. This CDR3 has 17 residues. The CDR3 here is CASSYRGQGETNEKLFF. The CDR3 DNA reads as TGCGCCAGCAGCTACCGGGGACAGGGGGAAACTAATGAAAAACTGTTTTTT.

CDR3 sequence reads: CASSQLSGLAGALADTQYF. The CDR3 bases are TGCGCCAGCAGCCAGCTGTCGGGACTAGCGGGTGCGTTAGCAGATACGCAGTATTTT. The V and J genes are TRBV5-1 and TRBJ2-3; 12 bases are a match to TRBD2. Unmatched junction bases numbered 16, after V lost 4 bases and J lost 4 bases. Germline V gene data show CDR1 as SGHRS and CDR2 as YFSETQ. The CDR3 sequence is 19 residues long.

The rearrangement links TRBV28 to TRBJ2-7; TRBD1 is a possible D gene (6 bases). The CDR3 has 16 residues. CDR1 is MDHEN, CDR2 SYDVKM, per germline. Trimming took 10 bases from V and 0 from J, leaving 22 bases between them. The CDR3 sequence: CAISLTPTGSSYEQYF. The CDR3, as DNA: TGTGCCATCTCTCTAACCCCCACAGGGAGCTCCTACGAGCAGTACTTC.

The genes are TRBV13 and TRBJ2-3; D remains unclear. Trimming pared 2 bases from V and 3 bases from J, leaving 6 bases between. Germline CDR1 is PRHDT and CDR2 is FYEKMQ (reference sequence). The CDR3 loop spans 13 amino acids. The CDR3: CASSLQATDTQYF. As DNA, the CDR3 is TGTGCCAGCAGCTTACAGGCGACAGATACGCAGTATTTT.

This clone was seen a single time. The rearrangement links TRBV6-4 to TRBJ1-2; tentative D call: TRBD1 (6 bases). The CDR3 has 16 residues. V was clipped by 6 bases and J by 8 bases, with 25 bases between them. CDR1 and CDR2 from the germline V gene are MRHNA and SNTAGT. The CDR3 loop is CASRLFADRDTQGYTF. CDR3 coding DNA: TGTGCCAGCAGATTATTCGCCGACCGGGACACTCAGGGCTACACCTTC.

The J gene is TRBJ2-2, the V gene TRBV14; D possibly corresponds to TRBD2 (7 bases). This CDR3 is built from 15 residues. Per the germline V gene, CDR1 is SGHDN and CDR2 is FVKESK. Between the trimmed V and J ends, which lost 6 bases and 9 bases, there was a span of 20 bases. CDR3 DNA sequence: TGTGCCAGCAGTCCCGTGGGGGGGCCCACAAGGGAGCTGTTTTTT. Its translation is CASSPVGGPTRELFF.

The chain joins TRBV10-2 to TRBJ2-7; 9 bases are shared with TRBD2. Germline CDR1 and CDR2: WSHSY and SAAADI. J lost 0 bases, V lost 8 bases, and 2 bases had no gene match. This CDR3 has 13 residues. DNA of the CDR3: TGCGCCAGCGGGACTAGCTTCTCCTACGAGCAGTACTTC. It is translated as CASGTSFSYEQYF.

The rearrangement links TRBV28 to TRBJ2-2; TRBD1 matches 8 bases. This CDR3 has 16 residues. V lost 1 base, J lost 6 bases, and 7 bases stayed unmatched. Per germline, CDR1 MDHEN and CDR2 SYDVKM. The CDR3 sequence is CASSLSFRGPAGELFF. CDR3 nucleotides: TGTGCCAGCAGTTTATCTTTCAGGGGGCCAGCCGGGGAGCTGTTTTTT.

CDR3 residues: CASSPNRGIGNEQYF. In DNA form, the CDR3 reads TGTGCCAGCTCACCTAACAGGGGGATTGGAAACGAGCAGTACTTC. The chain combines TRBV18 with TRBJ2-7; 8 bases match TRBD1. J lost 5 bases, V lost 3 bases, and 9 bases had no gene match. The CDR3 runs to 15 residues. Looked up from germline, CDR1 is KGHSH and CDR2 is LQKENI.

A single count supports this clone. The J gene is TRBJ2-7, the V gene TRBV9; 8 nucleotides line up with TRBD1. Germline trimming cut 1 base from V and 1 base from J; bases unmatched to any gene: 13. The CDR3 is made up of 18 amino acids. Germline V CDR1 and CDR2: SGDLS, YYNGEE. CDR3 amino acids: CASSVRLFHRGLSYEQYF. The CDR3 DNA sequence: TGTGCCAGCAGCGTACGTCTATTCCACAGGGGGTTATCCTACGAGCAGTACTTC.

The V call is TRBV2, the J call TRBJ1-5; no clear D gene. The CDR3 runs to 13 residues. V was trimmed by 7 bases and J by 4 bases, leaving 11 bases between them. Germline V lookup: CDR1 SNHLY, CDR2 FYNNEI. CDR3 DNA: TGTGCCAGCAATGCGGAGTTTAATCAGCCCCAGCATTTT. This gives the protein CASNAEFNQPQHF.

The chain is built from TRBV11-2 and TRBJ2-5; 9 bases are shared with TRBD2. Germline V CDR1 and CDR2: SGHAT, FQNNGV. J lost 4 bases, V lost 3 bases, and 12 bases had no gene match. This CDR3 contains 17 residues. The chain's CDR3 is CASSLRLKREVPETQYF. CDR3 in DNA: TGTGCCAGCAGCTTGAGGCTAAAGCGGGAGGTCCCAGAGACCCAGTACTTC. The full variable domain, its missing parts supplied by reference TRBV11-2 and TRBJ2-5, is EAGVAQSPRYKIIEKRQSVAFWCNPISGHATLYWYQQILGQGPKLLIQFQNNGVVDDSQLPKDRFSAERLKGVDSTLKIQPAKLEDSAVYLCASSLRLKREVPETQYFGPGTRLLVL.

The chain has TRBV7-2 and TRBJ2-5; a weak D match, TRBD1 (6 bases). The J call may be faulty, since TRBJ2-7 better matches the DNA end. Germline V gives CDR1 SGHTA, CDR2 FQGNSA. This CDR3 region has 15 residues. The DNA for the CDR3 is TGTGCCAGCAGCTCGACAGGAGCCCAGGCCTACGAGCAGTACTTC. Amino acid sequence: CASSSTGAQAYEQYF.

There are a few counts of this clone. CDR3 amino acids: CASSIGDRMAEAFF. In DNA, the CDR3 is TGTGCCAGTAGTATCGGCGACAGGATGGCTGAAGCTTTCTTT. V gene TRBV19 combines with J gene TRBJ1-1; TRBD1 is a possible D gene (6 bases). The CDR3 has 14 residues. CDR1 is LNHDA, CDR2 SQIVND, per germline (reference sequence). V was pared by 3 bases and J by 6 bases, with 14 bases between.